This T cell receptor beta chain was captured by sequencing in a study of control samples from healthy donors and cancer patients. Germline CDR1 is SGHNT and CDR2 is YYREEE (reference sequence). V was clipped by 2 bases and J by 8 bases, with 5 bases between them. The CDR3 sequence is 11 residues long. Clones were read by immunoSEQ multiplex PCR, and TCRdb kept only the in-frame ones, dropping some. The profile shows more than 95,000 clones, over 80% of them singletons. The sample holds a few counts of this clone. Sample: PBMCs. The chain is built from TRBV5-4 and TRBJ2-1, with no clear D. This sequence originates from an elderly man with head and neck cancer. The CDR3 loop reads CASSFSHEQFF. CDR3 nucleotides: TGTGCCAGCAGCTTCTCCCATGAGCAGTTCTTC.